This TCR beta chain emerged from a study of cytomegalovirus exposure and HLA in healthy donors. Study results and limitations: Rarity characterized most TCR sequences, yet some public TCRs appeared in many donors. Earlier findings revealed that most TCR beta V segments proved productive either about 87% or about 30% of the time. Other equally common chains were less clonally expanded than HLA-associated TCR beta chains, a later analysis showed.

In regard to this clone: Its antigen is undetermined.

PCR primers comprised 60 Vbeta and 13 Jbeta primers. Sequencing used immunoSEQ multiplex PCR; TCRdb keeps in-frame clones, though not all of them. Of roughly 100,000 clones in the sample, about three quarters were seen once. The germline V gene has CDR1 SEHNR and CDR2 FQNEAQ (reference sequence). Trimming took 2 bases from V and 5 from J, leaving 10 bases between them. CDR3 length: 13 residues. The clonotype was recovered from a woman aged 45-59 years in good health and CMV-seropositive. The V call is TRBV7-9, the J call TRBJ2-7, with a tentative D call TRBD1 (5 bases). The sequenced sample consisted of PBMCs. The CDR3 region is CASSLQGRNEQYF. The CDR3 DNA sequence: TGTGCCAGCAGCTTACAGGGTCGGAACGAGCAGTACTTC.